The T cell receptor beta chain under discussion was sequenced for a study of T cell changes during pregnancy in multiple sclerosis. TCRdb keeps only in-frame clones here, not all; method: immunoSEQ multiplex PCR. The sample lists over 35,000 clones; 70% to 90% were seen once. This TCR derives from a female donor with multiple sclerosis, enrolled in a pregnancy study. This sample comprised CD4+ T cells from peripheral blood mononuclear cells, obtained after pregnancy.

The CDR3 sequence: CASSLGTGDKAGNTIYF. The CDR3 DNA reads TGTGCCAGCAGCTTAGGGACAGGGGATAAGGCTGGAAACACCATATATTTT. The J gene is TRBJ1-3, the V gene TRBV7-9; the match to TRBD1 covers 9 bases. CDR3 length equals 17 residues. Germline-derived CDR1 and CDR2 are SEHNR and FQNEAQ (reference sequence). The J segment lost 2 bases and the V segment lost 1 base, leaving 6 bases of the junction unmatched.